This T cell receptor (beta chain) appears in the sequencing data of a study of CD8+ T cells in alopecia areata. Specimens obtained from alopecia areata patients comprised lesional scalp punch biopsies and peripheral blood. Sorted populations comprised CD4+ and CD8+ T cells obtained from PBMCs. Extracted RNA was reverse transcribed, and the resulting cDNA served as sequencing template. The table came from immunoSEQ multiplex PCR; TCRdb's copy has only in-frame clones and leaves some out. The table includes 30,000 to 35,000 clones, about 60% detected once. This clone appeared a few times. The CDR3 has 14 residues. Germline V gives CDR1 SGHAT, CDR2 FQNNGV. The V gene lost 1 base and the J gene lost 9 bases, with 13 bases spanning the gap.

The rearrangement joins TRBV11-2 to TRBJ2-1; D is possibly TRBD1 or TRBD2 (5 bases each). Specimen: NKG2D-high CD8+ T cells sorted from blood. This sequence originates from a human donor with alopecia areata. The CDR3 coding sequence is TGTGCCAGCAGCTTAGCCGGGGCAGGGAGTGAGCAGTTCTTC. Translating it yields CASSLAGAGSEQFF.